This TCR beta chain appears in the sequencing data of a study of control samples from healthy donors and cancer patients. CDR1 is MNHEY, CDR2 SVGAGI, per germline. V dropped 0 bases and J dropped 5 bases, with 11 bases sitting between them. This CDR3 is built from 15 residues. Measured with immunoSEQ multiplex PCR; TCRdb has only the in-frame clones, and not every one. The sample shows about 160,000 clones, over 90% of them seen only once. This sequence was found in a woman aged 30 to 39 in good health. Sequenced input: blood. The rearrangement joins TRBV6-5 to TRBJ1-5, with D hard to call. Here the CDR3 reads CASSYSGMIDQPQHF. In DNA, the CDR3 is TGTGCCAGCAGTTACTCGGGTATGATTGATCAGCCCCAGCATTTT.